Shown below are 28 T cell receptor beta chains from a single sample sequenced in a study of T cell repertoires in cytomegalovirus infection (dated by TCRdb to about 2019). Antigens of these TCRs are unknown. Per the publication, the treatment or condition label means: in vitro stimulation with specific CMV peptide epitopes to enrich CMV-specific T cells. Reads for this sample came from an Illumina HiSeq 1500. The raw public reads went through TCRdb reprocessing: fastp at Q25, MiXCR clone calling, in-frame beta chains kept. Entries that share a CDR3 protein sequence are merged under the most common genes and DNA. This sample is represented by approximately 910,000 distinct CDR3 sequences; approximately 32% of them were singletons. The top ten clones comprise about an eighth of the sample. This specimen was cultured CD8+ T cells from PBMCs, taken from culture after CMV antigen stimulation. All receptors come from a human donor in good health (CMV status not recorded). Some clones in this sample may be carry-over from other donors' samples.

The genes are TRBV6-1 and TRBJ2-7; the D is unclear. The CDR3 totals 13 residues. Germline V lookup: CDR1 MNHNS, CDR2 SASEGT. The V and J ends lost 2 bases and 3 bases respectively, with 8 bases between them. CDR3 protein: CASSETYNYEQYF. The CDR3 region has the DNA TGTGCCAGCAGTGAAACATACAACTACGAGCAGTACTTC.

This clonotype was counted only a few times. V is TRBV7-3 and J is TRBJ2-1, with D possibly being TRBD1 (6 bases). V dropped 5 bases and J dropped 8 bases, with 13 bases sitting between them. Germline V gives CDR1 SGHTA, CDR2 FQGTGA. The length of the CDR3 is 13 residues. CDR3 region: CASSAPDSYEQFF. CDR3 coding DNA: TGTGCCAGCAGCGCTCCGGACAGTTATGAGCAGTTCTTC.

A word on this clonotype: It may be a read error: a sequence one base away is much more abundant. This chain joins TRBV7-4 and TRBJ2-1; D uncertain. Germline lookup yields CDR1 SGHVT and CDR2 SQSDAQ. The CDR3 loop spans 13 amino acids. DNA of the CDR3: TGTGCCAACAGCTTTCCCCGCCAGCTGGAGCAGTTCTTC. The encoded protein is CANSFPRQLEQFF. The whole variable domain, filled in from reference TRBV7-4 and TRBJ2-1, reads GAGVSQSPRYKVAKRGRDVALRCDSISGHVTLYWYRQTLGQGSEVLTYSQSDAQRDKSGRPSGRFSAERPERSVSTLKIQRTEQGDSAVYLCANSFPRQLEQFFGPGTRLTVL.

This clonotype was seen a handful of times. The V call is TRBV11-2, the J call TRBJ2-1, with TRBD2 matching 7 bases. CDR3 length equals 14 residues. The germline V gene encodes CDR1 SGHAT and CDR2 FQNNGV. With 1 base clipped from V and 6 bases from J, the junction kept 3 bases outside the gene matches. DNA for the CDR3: TGTGCCAGCAGCTTAGGGGACTACTTCAATGAGCAGTTCTTC. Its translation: CASSLGDYFNEQFF.

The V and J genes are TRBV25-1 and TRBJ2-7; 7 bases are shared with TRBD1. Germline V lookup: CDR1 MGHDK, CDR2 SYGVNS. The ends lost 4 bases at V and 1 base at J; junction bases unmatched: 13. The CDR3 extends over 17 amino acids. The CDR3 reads CASSALGQVGVSYEQYF. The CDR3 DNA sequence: TGTGCCAGCAGTGCCCTAGGACAGGTCGGGGTATCCTACGAGCAGTACTTC.

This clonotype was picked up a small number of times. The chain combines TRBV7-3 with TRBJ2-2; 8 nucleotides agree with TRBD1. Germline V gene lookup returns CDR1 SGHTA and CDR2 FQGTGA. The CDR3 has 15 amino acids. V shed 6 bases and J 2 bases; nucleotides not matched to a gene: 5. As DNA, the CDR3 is TGTGCCAGCAGACTCGGACAGGGAAACACCGGGGAGCTGTTTTTT. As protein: CASRLGQGNTGELFF.

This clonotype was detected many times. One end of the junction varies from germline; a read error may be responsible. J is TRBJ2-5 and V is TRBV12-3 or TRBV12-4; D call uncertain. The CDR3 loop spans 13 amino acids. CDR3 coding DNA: TGTGCCAGCAGCTTAGAAGGGTGGGAGACCCAGTACTTC. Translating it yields CASSLEGWETQYF.

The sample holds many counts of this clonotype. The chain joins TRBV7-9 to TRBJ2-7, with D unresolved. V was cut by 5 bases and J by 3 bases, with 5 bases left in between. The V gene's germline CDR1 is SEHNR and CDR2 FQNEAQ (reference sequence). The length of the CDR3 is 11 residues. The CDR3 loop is CASSPNYEQYF. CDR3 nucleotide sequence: TGTGCCAGCAGCCCTAACTACGAGCAGTACTTC.

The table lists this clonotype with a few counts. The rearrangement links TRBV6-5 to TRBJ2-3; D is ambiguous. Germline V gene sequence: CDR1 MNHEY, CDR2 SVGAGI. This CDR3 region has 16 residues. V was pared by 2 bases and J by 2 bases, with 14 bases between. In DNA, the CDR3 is TGTGCCAGCAGTTACGCCCAGGTCCCATTCACAGATACGCAGTATTTT. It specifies CASSYAQVPFTDTQYF.

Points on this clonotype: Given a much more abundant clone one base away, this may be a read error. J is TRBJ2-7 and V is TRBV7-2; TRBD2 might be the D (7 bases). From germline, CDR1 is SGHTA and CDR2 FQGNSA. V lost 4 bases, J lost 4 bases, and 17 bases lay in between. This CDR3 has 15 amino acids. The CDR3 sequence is CASSSNGGLSYEQYV. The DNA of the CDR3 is TGTGCCAGCAGCTCGAACGGGGGGCTCTCTTACGAGCAGTACGTC.

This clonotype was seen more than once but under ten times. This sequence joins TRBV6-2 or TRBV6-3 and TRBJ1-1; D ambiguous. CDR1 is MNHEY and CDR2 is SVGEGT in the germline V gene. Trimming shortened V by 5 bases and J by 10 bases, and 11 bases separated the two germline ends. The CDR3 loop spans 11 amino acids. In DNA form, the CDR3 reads TGTGCCAGCAGTCACGGAGACGGAGCTTTCTTT. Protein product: CASSHGDGAFF.

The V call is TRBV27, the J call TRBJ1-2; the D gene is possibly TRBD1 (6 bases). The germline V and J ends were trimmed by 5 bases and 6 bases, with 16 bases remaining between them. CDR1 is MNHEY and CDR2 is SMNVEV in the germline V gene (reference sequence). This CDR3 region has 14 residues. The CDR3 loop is CASSPHGGRNGYTF. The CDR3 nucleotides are TGTGCCAGCAGTCCCCACGGGGGGCGGAATGGCTACACCTTC.

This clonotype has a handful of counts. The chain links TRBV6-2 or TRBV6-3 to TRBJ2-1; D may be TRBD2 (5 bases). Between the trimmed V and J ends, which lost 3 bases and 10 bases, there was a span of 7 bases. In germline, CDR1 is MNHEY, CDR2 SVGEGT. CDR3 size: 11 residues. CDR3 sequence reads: CASSYWEEQFF. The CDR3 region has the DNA TGTGCCAGCAGTTATTGGGAGGAGCAGTTCTTC.

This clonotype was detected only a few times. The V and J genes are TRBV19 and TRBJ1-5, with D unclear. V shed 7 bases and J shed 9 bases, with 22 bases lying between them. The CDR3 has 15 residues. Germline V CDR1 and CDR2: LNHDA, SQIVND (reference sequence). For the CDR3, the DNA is TGTGCCAGTACCCCCCAAAGGGATCATCGGCCGCCCCAGCATTTT. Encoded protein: CASTPQRDHRPPQHF.

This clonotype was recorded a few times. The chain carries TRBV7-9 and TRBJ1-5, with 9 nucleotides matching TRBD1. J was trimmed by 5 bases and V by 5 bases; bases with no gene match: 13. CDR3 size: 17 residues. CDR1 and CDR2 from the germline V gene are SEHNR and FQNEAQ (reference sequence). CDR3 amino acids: CASSLPAGQGGDQPQHF. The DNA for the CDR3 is TGTGCCAGCAGCCTCCCCGCGGGACAGGGAGGGGATCAGCCCCAGCATTTT.

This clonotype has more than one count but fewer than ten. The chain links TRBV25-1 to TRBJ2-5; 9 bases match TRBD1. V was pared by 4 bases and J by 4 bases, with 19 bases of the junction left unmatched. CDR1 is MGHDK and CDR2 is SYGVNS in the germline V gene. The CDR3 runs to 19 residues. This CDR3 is CASSGPRQGVIVAVETQYF. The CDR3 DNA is TGTGCCAGCAGTGGACCTCGACAGGGGGTGATCGTTGCAGTAGAGACCCAGTACTTC. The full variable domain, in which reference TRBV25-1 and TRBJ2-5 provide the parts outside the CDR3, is EADIYQTPRYLVIGTGKKITLECSQTMGHDKMYWYQQDPGMELHLIHYSYGVNSTEKGDLSSESTVSRIRTEHFPLTLESARPSHTSQYLCASSGPRQGVIVAVETQYFGPGTRLLVL.

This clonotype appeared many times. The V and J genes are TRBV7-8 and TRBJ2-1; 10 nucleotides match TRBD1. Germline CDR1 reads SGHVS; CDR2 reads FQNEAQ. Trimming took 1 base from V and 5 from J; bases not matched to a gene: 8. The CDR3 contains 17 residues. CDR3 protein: CASSLGGTGVRDNEQFF. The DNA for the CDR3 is TGTGCCAGCAGCTTAGGTGGGACAGGGGTGAGGGACAATGAGCAGTTCTTC.

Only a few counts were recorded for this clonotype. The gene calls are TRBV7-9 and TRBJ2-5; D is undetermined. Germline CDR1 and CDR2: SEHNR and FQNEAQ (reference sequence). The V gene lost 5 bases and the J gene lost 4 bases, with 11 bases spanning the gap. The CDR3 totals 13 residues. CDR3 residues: CASSPAQSETQYF. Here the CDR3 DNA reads TGTGCCAGCAGCCCAGCACAGTCAGAGACCCAGTACTTC.

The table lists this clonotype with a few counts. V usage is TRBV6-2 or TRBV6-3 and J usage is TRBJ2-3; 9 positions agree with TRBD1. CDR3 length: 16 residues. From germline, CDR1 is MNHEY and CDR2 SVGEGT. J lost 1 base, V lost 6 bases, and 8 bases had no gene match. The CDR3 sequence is CASRLERTGGTDTQYF. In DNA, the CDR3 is TGTGCCAGCAGACTAGAAAGGACAGGGGGCACAGATACGCAGTATTTT.

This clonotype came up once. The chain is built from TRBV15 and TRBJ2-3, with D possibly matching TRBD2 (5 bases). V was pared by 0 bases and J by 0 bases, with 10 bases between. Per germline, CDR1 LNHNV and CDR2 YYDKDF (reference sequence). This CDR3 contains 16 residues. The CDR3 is CATSRDRGISTDTQYF. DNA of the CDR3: TGTGCCACCAGCAGAGATCGAGGGATTAGCACAGATACGCAGTATTTT. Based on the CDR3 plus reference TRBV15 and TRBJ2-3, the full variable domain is DAMVIQNPRYQVTQFGKPVTLSCSQTLNHNVMYWYQQKSSQAPKLLFHYYDKDFNNEADTPDNFQSRRPNTSFCFLDIRSPGLGDTAMYLCATSRDRGISTDTQYFGPGTRLTVL.

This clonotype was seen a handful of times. The CDR3 reads CASRYRGESRYGYTF. The CDR3 bases are TGTGCCAGCAGGTACAGGGGAGAATCTAGGTATGGCTACACCTTC. This chain joins TRBV27 and TRBJ1-2; 7 nucleotides line up with TRBD1. CDR3 length equals 15 residues. Germline V gives CDR1 MNHEY, CDR2 SMNVEV (reference sequence). Germline trimming cut 6 bases from V and 5 bases from J; bases unmatched to any gene: 12.

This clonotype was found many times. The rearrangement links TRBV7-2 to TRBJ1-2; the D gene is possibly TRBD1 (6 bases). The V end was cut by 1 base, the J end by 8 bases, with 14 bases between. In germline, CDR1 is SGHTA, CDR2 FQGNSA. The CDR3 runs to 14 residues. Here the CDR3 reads CASSLGGWGRGYTF. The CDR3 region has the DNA TGTGCCAGCAGCTTAGGCGGGTGGGGGCGAGGCTACACCTTC.

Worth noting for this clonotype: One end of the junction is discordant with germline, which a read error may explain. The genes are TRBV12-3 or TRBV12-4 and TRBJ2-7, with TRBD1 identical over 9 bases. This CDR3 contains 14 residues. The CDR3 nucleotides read TGTGCCACCACGGACAGGGGCTTATCCTCCGAGCAGTACTTC. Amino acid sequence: CATTDRGLSSEQYF.

The CDR3 sequence is CASSYSKKNTGELFF. The CDR3 DNA is TGTGCCAGCAGTTACTCGAAAAAGAACACCGGGGAGCTGTTTTTT. The chain is built from TRBV6-6 and TRBJ2-2, with D uncertain. The CDR3 is 15 residues long. CDR1 is MNHNY and CDR2 is SVGAGI in the germline V gene (reference sequence). Trimming cost V 0 bases and J 1 base, with 6 bases left between them.

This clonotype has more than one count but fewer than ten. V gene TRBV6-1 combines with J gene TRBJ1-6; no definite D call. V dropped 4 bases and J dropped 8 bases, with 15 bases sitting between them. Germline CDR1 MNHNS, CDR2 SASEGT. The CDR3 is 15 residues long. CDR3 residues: CASSALWTEDSPLHF. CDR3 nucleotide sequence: TGTGCCAGCAGTGCCCTATGGACGGAAGATTCACCCCTCCACTTT.

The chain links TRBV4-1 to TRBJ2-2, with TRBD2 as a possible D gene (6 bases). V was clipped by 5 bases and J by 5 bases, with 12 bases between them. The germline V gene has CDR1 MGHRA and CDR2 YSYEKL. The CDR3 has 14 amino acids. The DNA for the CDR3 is TGCGCCAGCAGCTGTACGGCGGGGACCGGGGAGCTGTTTTTT. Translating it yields CASSCTAGTGELFF.

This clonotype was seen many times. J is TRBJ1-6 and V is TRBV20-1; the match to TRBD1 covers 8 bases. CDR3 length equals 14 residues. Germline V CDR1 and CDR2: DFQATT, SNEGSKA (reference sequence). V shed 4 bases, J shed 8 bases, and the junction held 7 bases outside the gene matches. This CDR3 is CSATEDRDYSPLHF. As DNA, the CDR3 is TGCAGTGCTACGGAGGACAGGGATTATTCACCCCTCCACTTT.

The CDR3 sequence is CASSEGGGPGYEQYF. CDR3 DNA sequence: TGTGCCAGCAGTGAAGGCGGGGGCCCCGGCTACGAGCAGTACTTC. V is TRBV2 and J is TRBJ2-7, with a weak D call TRBD2 (7 bases). There are 15 residues in the CDR3. Germline CDR1 is SNHLY and CDR2 is FYNNEI. V lost 1 base and J lost 3, with 13 bases in between.